Below, 27 T cell receptor beta chains from the same sample are listed, as sequenced in a study of CD8 T cell repertoires and HIV-1 epitope variants. Sequenced by immunoSEQ multiplex PCR; TCRdb stores in-frame clones only, minus some. The data show about 90,000 clones, more than 65% seen once. The material sequenced was uncultured baseline CD8+ T cells from peripheral blood mononuclear cells (PBMCs). The receptors were gathered from a male donor with HIV.

The chain has TRBV7-2 and TRBJ1-1; 11 positions agree with TRBD1. Germline loops: CDR1 SGHTA, CDR2 FQGNSA. The CDR3 is made up of 17 amino acids. With V trimmed by 3 bases and J by 1 base, 7 bases remained unmatched. The DNA for the CDR3 is TGTGCCAGCAGCTTTTCCGGGACAGGGGGAACGAACACTGAAGCTTTCTTT. This translates into CASSFSGTGGTNTEAFF. The full variable domain, with the rest looked up from reference TRBV7-2 and TRBJ1-1, is GAGVSQSPSNKVTEKGKDVELRCDPISGHTALYWYRQSLGQGLEFLIYFQGNSAPDKSGLPSDRFSAERTGGSVSTLTIQRTQQEDSAVYLCASSFSGTGGTNTEAFFGQGTRLTVV.

The chain joins TRBV7-8 to TRBJ2-6; D gene unclear. V shed 4 bases and J shed 4 bases, with 11 bases lying between them. This CDR3 is built from 15 residues. Germline V gives CDR1 SGHVS, CDR2 FQNEAQ. The CDR3 bases are TGTGCCAGCAGCTCTCCCCTTGGAGGGGCCAACGTCCTGACTTTC. Protein product: CASSSPLGGANVLTF.

This clone was counted at least ten times. This sequence joins TRBV30 and TRBJ1-4; 8 bases are a match to TRBD1. The V segment lost 5 bases and the J segment 2 bases; nucleotides outside the gene matches: 1. The V gene's germline CDR1 is GTSNPN and CDR2 SVGIG (reference sequence). The CDR3 has 13 residues. The CDR3 DNA follows: TGTGCCTGGGGGACAGGTACTAATGAAAAACTGTTTTTT. Encoded protein: CAWGTGTNEKLFF.

V and J are TRBV10-3 and TRBJ1-2, with TRBD1 identical over 7 bases. The CDR3 sequence is 17 residues long. Germline values: CDR1 ENHRY, CDR2 SYGVKD. The ends lost 0 bases at V and 4 bases at J; junction bases unmatched: 11. CDR3 sequence: CAISESSRQGGVYGYTF. Written as DNA, the CDR3 is TGTGCCATCAGTGAGTCATCACGACAGGGCGGCGTCTATGGCTACACCTTC.

V gene TRBV4-3 combines with J gene TRBJ2-7; no reliable D call. The CDR3 has 15 residues. The ends were cut back, 0 bases at V and 1 base at J, with 10 bases in the middle. CDR1 and CDR2 (germline): LGHNA, YSLEER. The CDR3 loop reads CASSQDNQGSYEQYF. In nucleotides, the CDR3 is TGCGCCAGCAGCCAAGATAACCAAGGTTCCTACGAGCAGTACTTC.

The gene calls are TRBV5-4 and TRBJ1-5; 8 bases map to TRBD1. The V and J ends lost 3 bases and 2 bases, in that order; junction bases with no gene match: 1. The CDR3 is 14 residues long. Germline CDR1 SGHNT, CDR2 YYREEE (reference sequence). CDR3 sequence (DNA): TGTGCCAGCAGCTGGACAGGGCGCAATCAGCCCCAGCATTTT. Amino acids: CASSWTGRNQPQHF. Full variable domain (missing parts from reference TRBV5-4 and TRBJ1-5): ETGVTQSPTHLIKTRGQQVTLRCSSQSGHNTVSWYQQALGQGPQFIFQYYREEENGRGNFPPRFSGLQFPNYSSELNVNALELDDSALYLCASSWTGRNQPQHFGDGTRLSIL.

As DNA, the CDR3 is TGTGCCTGGAGTCGGACTCGACAGGGTGTCGGTGAAAAACTGTTTTTT. This encodes CAWSRTRQGVGEKLFF. The J gene is TRBJ1-4, the V gene TRBV30; 7 bases fit TRBD1. Trimming at V came to 2 bases and at J to 7 bases, leaving 13 bases not matched to a gene. The CDR3 totals 16 residues. Germline-derived CDR1 and CDR2 are GTSNPN and SVGIG (reference sequence).

The V call is TRBV7-2, the J call TRBJ1-3; D gene unclear. There are 12 residues in the CDR3. Germline V CDR1 and CDR2: SGHTA, FQGNSA. Trimming took 9 bases from V and 0 from J, leaving 6 bases between them. CDR3 in DNA: TGTGCCAGTAGAAACTCTGGAAACACCATATATTTT. Translation: CASRNSGNTIYF.

The genes are TRBV9 and TRBJ1-1; a possible D gene is TRBD1 (5 bases). The germline gives CDR1 SGDLS, CDR2 YYNGEE. The CDR3 covers 15 residues. V lost 2 bases and J 0 bases, leaving 11 bases between the germline ends. The CDR3 loop reads CASSVQGSLNTEAFF. CDR3 nucleotide sequence: TGTGCCAGCAGCGTCCAGGGTTCTCTGAACACTGAAGCTTTCTTT.

V usage is TRBV5-1 and J usage is TRBJ2-7; the D is unclear. Per germline, CDR1 SGHRS and CDR2 YFSETQ. The CDR3 consists of 13 residues. V was pared by 2 bases and J by 1 base, with 7 bases between. The CDR3 DNA reads as TGCGCCAGCAGCTTCGAGACGTCCTACGAGCAGTACTTC. Protein sequence: CASSFETSYEQYF.

This clone has a count of ten or more. V and J are TRBV5-1 and TRBJ2-3; 9 positions match TRBD2. CDR1 is SGHRS, CDR2 YFSETQ, per germline. J was trimmed by 0 bases and V by 2 bases; bases with no gene match: 1. The length of the CDR3 is 15 residues. CDR3 nucleotides: TGCGCCAGCAGCTTAACTAGCGGGAGCACAGATACGCAGTATTTT. Translating gives CASSLTSGSTDTQYF.

The J gene is TRBJ2-5, the V gene TRBV6-1, with D perhaps matching TRBD1 (6 bases). This CDR3 comprises 15 residues. V lost 1 base and J 2 bases, leaving 11 bases between the germline ends. Germline-derived CDR1 and CDR2 are MNHNS and SASEGT. DNA of the CDR3: TGTGCCAGCAGTGAAGAAGACAGGCTTCAAGAGACCCAGTACTTC. Translated: CASSEEDRLQETQYF.

The V gene is TRBV10-3, the J gene TRBJ1-5, with D possibly TRBD1 on 5 matching bases. Trimming removed 6 bases from V and 4 bases from J, with 10 bases in between. Germline lookup yields CDR1 ENHRY and CDR2 SYGVKD. The CDR3 has 13 residues. Here the CDR3 DNA reads TGTGCCATCAGCCCCGAGGGGAATCAGCCCCAGCATTTT. Encoded protein: CAISPEGNQPQHF.

This clone was counted at least ten times. The chain recombines TRBV19 with TRBJ1-2; D gene unclear. Trimming took off 5 bases at V and 4 bases at J, with 8 bases between the two ends. CDR3 length: 12 residues. Per germline, CDR1 LNHDA and CDR2 SQIVND (reference sequence). In DNA form, the CDR3 reads TGTGCCAGTAGTCCCGGCAGCTATGGCTACACCTTC. Protein product: CASSPGSYGYTF. Full variable domain (remainder filled in from reference TRBV19 and TRBJ1-2): DGGITQSPKYLFRKEGQNVTLSCEQNLNHDAMYWYRQDPGQGLRLIYYSQIVNDFQKGDIAEGYSVSREKKESFPLTVTSAQKNPTAFYLCASSPGSYGYTFGSGTRLTVV.

The chain joins TRBV19 to TRBJ1-1; the D gene is possibly TRBD1 (6 bases). The CDR3 loop spans 13 amino acids. Germline V gene sequence: CDR1 LNHDA, CDR2 SQIVND (reference sequence). V dropped 0 bases and J dropped 8 bases, with 10 bases sitting between them. CDR3 protein: CASSIDEGEEAFF. The CDR3 coding sequence is TGTGCCAGTAGTATAGACGAGGGGGAGGAAGCTTTCTTT.

The genes are TRBV6-5 and TRBJ1-2; D ambiguous. V was cut by 6 bases and J by 4 bases, with 12 bases left in between. The CDR3 is 13 amino acids. The germline V gene has CDR1 MNHEY and CDR2 SVGAGI. In DNA, the CDR3 is TGTGCCAGCAGCACGGGCTTGGGCTATGGCTACACCTTC. It codes for CASSTGLGYGYTF.

This clone has just one count. The rearrangement joins TRBV19 to TRBJ1-2; a weak D match, TRBD1 (6 bases). This CDR3 comprises 12 residues. CDR1 and CDR2 (germline): LNHDA, SQIVND (reference sequence). V dropped 9 bases and J dropped 4 bases, with 12 bases sitting between them. CDR3 nucleotide sequence: TGTGCCAGCCGGACAGATACCTATGGCTACACCTTC. Residues: CASRTDTYGYTF.

The rearrangement links TRBV9 to TRBJ1-1; 7 bases line up with TRBD1. The CDR3 extends over 15 amino acids. Germline V CDR1 and CDR2: SGDLS, YYNGEE. Losses at the gene ends were 0 bases for V and 1 base for J; bases not matched to a gene: 3. CDR3 bases: TGTGCCAGCAGCGTAGAGGGGACAGCGAACACTGAAGCTTTCTTT. Its protein is CASSVEGTANTEAFF.

CDR3 amino acids: CASSEEGQGSYEQYF. For the CDR3, the DNA is TGTGCCAGCAGTGAGGAGGGACAGGGATCCTACGAGCAGTACTTC. The chain is built from TRBV6-1 and TRBJ2-7; 9 nucleotides match TRBD1. J lost 1 base, V lost 3 bases, and 4 bases had no gene match. This CDR3 is built from 15 residues. Germline V gene data show CDR1 as MNHNS and CDR2 as SASEGT.

The chain uses TRBV7-8 and TRBJ2-7; D is uncertain. CDR3 length: 12 residues. Trimming removed 5 bases from V and 0 bases from J, with 5 bases in between. Germline V gives CDR1 SGHVS, CDR2 FQNEAQ. CDR3 sequence: CASSLSSYEQYF. The CDR3 nucleotides read TGTGCCAGCAGCCTCAGCTCCTACGAGCAGTACTTC.

This clone appeared once. The chain is built from TRBV7-2 and TRBJ2-2; 8 bases fit TRBD2. Germline V CDR1 and CDR2: SGHTA, FQGNSA. V was pared by 3 bases and J by 3 bases, with 3 bases of the junction left unmatched. The CDR3 is made up of 15 amino acids. The CDR3 here is CASSFTSGYTGELFF. For the CDR3, the DNA is TGTGCCAGCAGCTTTACTAGCGGCTACACCGGGGAGCTGTTTTTT.

The CDR3 nucleotides read TGTGCCAGCAGCCCCCATAGTGGGGGGGCCCCCCCGGGGACTGAAGCTTTCTTT. It translates to CASSPHSGGAPPGTEAFF. The chain uses TRBV5-4 and TRBJ1-1; weak D call: TRBD1 (6 bases). This CDR3 spans 18 amino acids. V lost 4 bases to trimming and J lost 5 bases, with 27 bases between them. Germline V gives CDR1 SGHNT, CDR2 YYREEE (reference sequence).

The chain employs TRBV5-8 and TRBJ1-1; D may be TRBD1 (6 bases). This CDR3 comprises 13 residues. Looked up from germline, CDR1 is SGHTS and CDR2 is YDEGEE. V was shortened by 5 bases and J by 5 bases, with 13 bases between the two germline ends. CDR3 sequence reads: CASRAQGRTEAFF. The CDR3 DNA sequence: TGTGCCAGCAGGGCACAGGGAAGGACTGAAGCTTTCTTT.

V usage is TRBV5-1 and J usage is TRBJ2-7, with 9 positions matching TRBD1. The CDR3 length is 16 residues. Germline values: CDR1 SGHRS, CDR2 YFSETQ. Losses at the gene ends were 1 base for V and 1 base for J; bases not matched to a gene: 6. CDR3 DNA sequence: TGCGCCAGCAGCTTGTCCGGGACAGGGATTTCCTACGAGCAGTACTTC. Protein sequence: CASSLSGTGISYEQYF.

V usage is TRBV5-4 and J usage is TRBJ2-7; 9 positions match TRBD2. The V gene end was trimmed by 3 bases and the J gene end by 2 bases; junction bases not matched to a gene: 3. CDR1 is SGHNT, CDR2 YYREEE, per germline (reference sequence). The CDR3 contains 14 residues. In DNA form, the CDR3 reads TGTGCCAGCAGCTCTAGCGGGAACCCCTACGAGCAGTACTTC. It yields the protein CASSSSGNPYEQYF. Using reference TRBV5-4 and TRBJ2-7 for the parts outside the CDR3, the full variable domain is ETGVTQSPTHLIKTRGQQVTLRCSSQSGHNTVSWYQQALGQGPQFIFQYYREEENGRGNFPPRFSGLQFPNYSSELNVNALELDDSALYLCASSSSGNPYEQYFGPGTRLTVT.

This chain joins TRBV6-5 and TRBJ2-5, with 12 bases lining up with TRBD2. Looked up from germline, CDR1 is MNHEY and CDR2 is SVGAGI. V lost 7 bases and J lost 5; bases outside the gene matches: 8. The CDR3 has 15 amino acids. CDR3 nucleotide sequence: TGTGCCAGCACGCTAGCGGGAGGGCCTGGTGAGACCCAGTACTTC. It yields the protein CASTLAGGPGETQYF.

This chain uses TRBV5-6 with TRBJ1-1; maybe TRBD1 (5 bases). The V and J ends lost 3 bases and 5 bases respectively, with 14 bases between them. Germline V CDR1 and CDR2: SGHDT, YYEEEE. The CDR3 extends over 14 amino acids. In DNA, the CDR3 is TGTGCCAGCAGCTCGTCGGGACGCTGGACTGAAGCTTTCTTT. Encoded protein: CASSSSGRWTEAFF.